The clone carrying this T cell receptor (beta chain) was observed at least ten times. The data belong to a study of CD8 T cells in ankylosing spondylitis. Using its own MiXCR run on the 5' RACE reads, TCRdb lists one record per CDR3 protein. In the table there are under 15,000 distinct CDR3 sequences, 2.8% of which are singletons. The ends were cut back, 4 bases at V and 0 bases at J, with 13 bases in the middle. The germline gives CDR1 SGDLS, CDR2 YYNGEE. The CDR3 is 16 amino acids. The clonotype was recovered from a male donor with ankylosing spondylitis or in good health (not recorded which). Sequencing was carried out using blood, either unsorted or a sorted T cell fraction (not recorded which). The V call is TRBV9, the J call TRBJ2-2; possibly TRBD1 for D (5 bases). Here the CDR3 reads CASSSLGDSNTGELFF. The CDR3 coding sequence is TGTGCCAGCAGCTCCCTAGGGGATTCGAACACCGGGGAGCTGTTTTTT.